This TCR beta chain was recovered during a study of radiation and T cells in renal cell carcinoma. The CDR3 sequence is 15 residues long. The germline CDR1 and CDR2 sequences are LNHDA and SQIVND (reference sequence). V lost 6 bases to trimming and J lost 7 bases, with 21 bases between them. Profiled with immunoSEQ multiplex PCR; TCRdb holds only in-frame clones, not every one. The repertoire consists of more than 60,000 clones, with less than 85% occurring once and the leading ten covering approximately 2.3%. Time point meaning: blood 4 weeks post-SBRT, at nephrectomy. The treatment is: 15 Gy SBRT to primary tumor, nephrectomy 4 weeks later. This renal cell carcinoma was of the clear cell type.

The specimen comprised blood, sampled from a patient whose treatment included radiotherapy and nephrectomy. This TCR was recovered from a woman in her sixties with renal cell carcinoma. J is TRBJ1-2 and V is TRBV19; D possibly corresponds to TRBD1 (5 bases). CDR3 loop: CASRYGLGRGIGYTF. The CDR3, as DNA: TGTGCCAGTAGGTATGGGCTCGGTCGGGGGATTGGCTACACCTTC.